These 15 T cell receptor beta chains originate from one sample sequenced in a study of cytomegalovirus exposure and HLA in healthy donors. PCR was performed using 60 Vbeta and 13 Jbeta primers. Produced via immunoSEQ multiplex PCR; TCRdb's table is partial and in-frame only. Here the sample table reports tens of thousands of clones. The sequencing sample was made of PBMCs. The receptors come from a woman in her twenties or thirties in good health and CMV-seropositive.

This chain links TRBV5-6 with TRBJ2-7; 10 positions agree with TRBD1. Trimming at V came to 4 bases and at J to 3 bases, leaving 7 bases not matched to a gene. The CDR3 sequence is 15 residues long. Germline lookup yields CDR1 SGHDT and CDR2 YYEEEE. The chain's CDR3 is CASSRRGQGFYEQYF. The CDR3 DNA follows: TGTGCCAGCAGCCGACGGGGACAGGGGTTCTACGAGCAGTACTTC.

V gene TRBV18 combines with J gene TRBJ2-7; 11 nucleotides agree with TRBD2. CDR1 and CDR2 (germline): KGHSH, LQKENI. The CDR3 is 13 residues long. Germline trimming cut 6 bases from V and 3 bases from J; bases unmatched to any gene: 1. The CDR3 bases are TGTGCCAGCTCCGGGACTAGCGGCTACGAGCAGTACTTC. Protein sequence: CASSGTSGYEQYF.

This rearrangement joins TRBV5-6 to TRBJ2-7; the D gene is possibly TRBD1 (6 bases). V was pared by 1 base and J by 4 bases, with 9 bases between. The CDR3 totals 13 residues. Germline V gives CDR1 SGHDT, CDR2 YYEEEE. CDR3 nucleotide sequence: TGTGCCAGCAGCTTGTCCGGGACATACGAGCAGTACTTC. Protein product: CASSLSGTYEQYF. Combining the CDR3 with reference TRBV5-6 and TRBJ2-7 gives the whole variable domain DAGVTQSPTHLIKTRGQQVTLRCSPKSGHDTVSWYQQALGQGPQFIFQYYEEEERQRGNFPDRFSGHQFPNYSSELNVNALLLGDSALYLCASSLSGTYEQYFGPGTRLTVT.

The rearrangement uses TRBV2 and TRBJ1-2; maybe TRBD1 (5 bases). This CDR3 region has 14 residues. The V end lost 10 bases, the J end lost 3 bases, and 18 bases lay between the germline ends. Germline loops: CDR1 SNHLY, CDR2 FYNNEI. DNA of the CDR3: TGTGCCACCGGGGGGGAGGGGACTCACTATGGCTACACCTTC. Its translation is CATGGEGTHYGYTF.

The chain has TRBV29-1 and TRBJ1-1, with 7 bases identical to TRBD1. The trim removed 6 bases at V and 6 bases at J, leaving 13 bases unmatched. This CDR3 is 14 amino acids long. CDR1 is SQVTM and CDR2 is ANQGSEA in the germline V gene. The DNA of the CDR3 is TGCAGCGTCCAGAAAGACAGGGCTCGTGCTGAAGCTTTCTTT. It translates to CSVQKDRARAEAFF.

This sequence joins TRBV29-1 and TRBJ2-7; a weak D match, TRBD1 (6 bases). Germline V gene sequence: CDR1 SQVTM, CDR2 ANQGSEA. This CDR3 has 12 residues. The V and J ends lost 7 bases and 5 bases respectively, with 15 bases between them. As DNA, the CDR3 is TGCAGCGCCGGACAGCCTGGCCACGAGCAGTACTTC. Its translation is CSAGQPGHEQYF.

The chain carries TRBV30 and TRBJ1-1; no definite D call. The germline V and J ends were trimmed by 8 bases and 5 bases, with 12 bases remaining between them. Germline V lookup: CDR1 GTSNPN, CDR2 SVGIG (reference sequence). This CDR3 has 11 amino acids. The CDR3 bases are TGTGCCCCAAGATCGCGAACTGAAGCTTTCTTT. This codes for CAPRSRTEAFF.

The chain employs TRBV4-2 and TRBJ1-6, with TRBD1 matching over 11 bases. Germline loops: CDR1 LGHNA, CDR2 YNFKEQ. CDR3 length: 16 residues. V gave up 3 bases and J gave up 4 bases; unmatched junction bases: 2. This CDR3 is CASSHGQGAYNSPLHF. CDR3 DNA: TGTGCCAGCAGCCATGGACAGGGGGCTTATAATTCACCCCTCCACTTT.

CDR3 sequence: CASRALDREYGYTF. CDR3 nucleotide sequence: TGTGCCAGTAGAGCCTTGGACAGGGAGTATGGCTACACCTTC. The chain employs TRBV19 and TRBJ1-2; 8 bases match TRBD1. Germline assignment: CDR1 LNHDA and CDR2 SQIVND (reference sequence). The V gene end was trimmed by 6 bases and the J gene end by 5 bases; junction bases not matched to a gene: 8. The CDR3 consists of 14 residues. The full variable domain, its missing parts supplied by reference TRBV19 and TRBJ1-2, is DGGITQSPKYLFRKEGQNVTLSCEQNLNHDAMYWYRQDPGQGLRLIYYSQIVNDFQKGDIAEGYSVSREKKESFPLTVTSAQKNPTAFYLCASRALDREYGYTFGSGTRLTVV.

The J gene is TRBJ2-1, the V gene TRBV29-1; D is unclear. V gave up 4 bases and J gave up 3 bases, with 10 bases separating them. CDR3 length: 13 amino acids. Looked up from germline, CDR1 is SQVTM and CDR2 is ANQGSEA. The CDR3 region is CSVASTSYNEQFF. The CDR3 nucleotides are TGCAGCGTTGCGTCGACAAGCTACAATGAGCAGTTCTTC.

CDR3 loop: CASSLEPAGVVEQYF. CDR3 coding DNA: TGTGCCAGCAGCTTGGAACCAGCGGGAGTAGTCGAGCAGTACTTC. J is TRBJ2-7 and V is TRBV7-2, with TRBD2 identical over 8 bases. Trimming removed 3 bases from V and 6 bases from J; junction bases left unmatched: 10. This CDR3 region has 15 residues. The germline CDR1 and CDR2 sequences are SGHTA and FQGNSA.

The chain links TRBV30 to TRBJ2-1; TRBD2 aligns across 10 bases. CDR3 length equals 15 residues. V dropped 3 bases and J dropped 6; count of bases not matched to a gene: 8. CDR1 is GTSNPN, CDR2 SVGIG, per germline (reference sequence). CDR3 sequence: CAWSLGSSGSNEQFF. CDR3 sequence (DNA): TGTGCCTGGAGCCTAGGGTCTAGCGGGAGCAATGAGCAGTTCTTC.

V is TRBV11-2 and J is TRBJ2-3; D gene uncertain. Trimming took off 1 base at V and 1 base at J, with 6 bases between the two ends. The germline V gene has CDR1 SGHAT and CDR2 FQNNGV. The CDR3 runs to 14 residues. The CDR3 DNA reads as TGTGCCAGCAGCTTAGGAGTGGGCACAGATACGCAGTATTTT. This sequence encodes CASSLGVGTDTQYF.

The V call is TRBV4-2, the J call TRBJ2-2, with D possibly matching TRBD2 (6 bases). The CDR3 sequence is 14 residues long. V was trimmed by 1 base and J by 7 bases, leaving 10 bases between them. Germline V gene lookup returns CDR1 LGHNA and CDR2 YNFKEQ. The CDR3 protein is CASSQASEIGELFF. The CDR3 DNA reads TGTGCCAGCAGCCAAGCTAGCGAGATCGGGGAGCTGTTTTTT.

This chain joins TRBV2 and TRBJ1-2, with D maybe TRBD1 (5 bases). Germline CDR1 is SNHLY and CDR2 is FYNNEI. The germline V and J ends were trimmed by 5 bases and 8 bases, with 15 bases remaining between them. The CDR3 runs 13 residues. This chain's CDR3 is CASSSLGGRGYTF. DNA for the CDR3: TGTGCCAGCAGTTCCTTGGGGGGACGGGGCTACACCTTC.